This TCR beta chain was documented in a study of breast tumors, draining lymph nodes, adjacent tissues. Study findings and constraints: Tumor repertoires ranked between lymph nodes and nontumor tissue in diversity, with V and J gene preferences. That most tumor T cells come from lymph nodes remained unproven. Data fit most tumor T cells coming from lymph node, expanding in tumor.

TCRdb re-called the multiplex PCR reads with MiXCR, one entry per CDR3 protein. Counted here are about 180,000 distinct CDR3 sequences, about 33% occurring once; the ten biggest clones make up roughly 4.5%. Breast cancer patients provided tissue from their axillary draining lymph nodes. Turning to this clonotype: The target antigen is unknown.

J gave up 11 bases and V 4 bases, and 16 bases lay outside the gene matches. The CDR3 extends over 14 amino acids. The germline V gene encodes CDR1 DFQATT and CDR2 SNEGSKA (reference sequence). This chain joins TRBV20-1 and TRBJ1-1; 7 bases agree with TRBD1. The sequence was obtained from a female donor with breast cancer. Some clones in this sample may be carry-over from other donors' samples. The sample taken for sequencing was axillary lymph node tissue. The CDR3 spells CSATEGQAEPRAFF. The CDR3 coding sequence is TGCAGTGCTACGGAAGGACAGGCCGAACCCCGGGCTTTCTTT.